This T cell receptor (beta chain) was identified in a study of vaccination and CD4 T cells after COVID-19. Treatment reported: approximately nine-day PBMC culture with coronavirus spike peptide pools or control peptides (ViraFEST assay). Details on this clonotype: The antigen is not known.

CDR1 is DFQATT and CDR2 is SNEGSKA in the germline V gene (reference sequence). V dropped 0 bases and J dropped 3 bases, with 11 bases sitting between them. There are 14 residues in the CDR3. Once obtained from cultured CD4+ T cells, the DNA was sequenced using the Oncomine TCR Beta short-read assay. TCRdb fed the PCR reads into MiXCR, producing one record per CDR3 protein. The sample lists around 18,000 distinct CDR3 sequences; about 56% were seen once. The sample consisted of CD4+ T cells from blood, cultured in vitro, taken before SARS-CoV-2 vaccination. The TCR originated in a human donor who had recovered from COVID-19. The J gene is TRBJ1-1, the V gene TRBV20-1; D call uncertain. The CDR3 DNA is TGCAGTGCTAGAGATATGGCTCTGGACACTGAAGCTTTCTTT. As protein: CSARDMALDTEAFF.